The T cell receptor (beta chain) described here comes from a study of cytomegalovirus exposure and HLA in healthy donors. Primers for the PCR totalled 60 Vbeta and 13 Jbeta. This table comes from immunoSEQ multiplex PCR, and its TCRdb copy is limited to in-frame clones, with some not included. Among about 87,000 clones, under 9% were seen once, and the ten largest hold 2% to 2.5%. Sequenced: PBMCs. The sequence was collected from a man aged 50-59 years in good health and CMV-seronegative.

The CDR3 sequence: CATRDSSSYNEQFF. In nucleotides, the CDR3 is TGTGCCACCCGGGACTCGAGCTCCTACAATGAGCAGTTCTTC. This chain links TRBV28 with TRBJ2-1, with D possibly being TRBD2 (6 bases). V lost 10 bases, J lost 0 bases, and 13 bases lay in between. CDR1 is MDHEN and CDR2 is SYDVKM in the germline V gene. There are 14 residues in the CDR3.